This TCR beta chain was retrieved from a study of blood T cell repertoires in COVID-19. Using immunoSEQ multiplex PCR, the repertoire was profiled, and TCRdb retains in-frame clones only, with some absent. In the table there are about 330,000 clones, approximately 88% of which are singletons. The CDR3 length is 12 residues. With 6 bases clipped from V and 15 bases from J, the junction kept 10 bases outside the gene matches. This chain joins TRBV12-3 or TRBV12-4 and TRBJ2-4; 8 nucleotides match TRBD1. The clonotype was recovered from a woman aged 50 to 60 with active or convalescent COVID-19. Source material: peripheral blood. CDR3 protein: CASSKRQGLGYF. As DNA, the CDR3 is TGTGCCAGCAGCAAACGACAGGGGCTGGGGTACTTC.